This entry describes one T cell receptor beta chain. The antigen is undetermined. Gene names and germline refer to mouse. The read is 1 residue too short to cover the CDR3 end, so that end is filled in from the germline J gene. Time point specified: mouse harvest day 7 after allogeneic transplant. The graft held 10^6 splenic CD5+ T cells and 10^7 T-cell-depleted bone marrow cells. The data belong to a study of tissue T cells after allogeneic stem cell transplantation. Study-level results: Anatomically similar tissues had similar TCR repertoires within each patient.

After removal of 4 bases from V and 3 bases from J, the junction contained 1 base not matched to a gene. This CDR3 is 15 amino acids long. From germline, CDR1 is LGHNA and CDR2 YSYQKL. The repertoire was sequenced with immunoSEQ multiplex PCR; TCRdb's copy has only in-frame clones and lacks some. The sample includes about 7,800 clones, 35% to 55% of them seen just once. The sample comprised gut tissue. V usage is TRBV2 and J usage is TRBJ2-3; 13 positions match TRBD2. This TCR was recovered from a female BALB/c mouse given C57BL/6 T cells with graft-versus-host disease after an allogeneic hematopoietic cell transplant. CDR3 sequence reads: CASSPDWGGAETLYF. The sequenced CDR3 bases are TGTGCCAGCAGCCCGGACTGGGGGGGCGCAGAAACGCTGTAT.